Listed here is a single T cell receptor (beta chain). Its antigen remains unknown. PCR amplification relied on 60 Vbeta primers (plus 13 Jbeta primers). Generated by immunoSEQ multiplex PCR, the TCRdb table keeps only in-frame clones and is missing some. This listing includes 80,000 to 100,000 clones. These data come from a study of cytomegalovirus exposure and HLA in healthy donors. Study-wide results and limits: Analysis performed later showed TCR beta chains linked to HLA being more clonally expanded than equally common others.

The V gene's germline CDR1 is SGDLS and CDR2 YYNGEE. The CDR3 loop spans 15 amino acids. The V end lost 4 bases, the J end lost 7 bases, and 17 bases lay between the germline ends. The chain has TRBV9 and TRBJ2-2; a possible D gene is TRBD1 (6 bases). The sequenced sample was PBMCs. The receptor's source is a man between 45 and 60 years old in good health and CMV-seronegative. CDR3 sequence reads: CASSPRGNRGGELFF. The CDR3 bases are TGTGCCAGCAGCCCGAGGGGGAATCGGGGCGGGGAGCTGTTTTTT. Full variable domain (remainder filled in from reference TRBV9 and TRBJ2-2): DSGVTQTPKHLITATGQRVTLRCSPRSGDLSVYWYQQSLDQGLQFLIQYYNGEERAKGNILERFSAQQFPDLHSELNLSSLELGDSALYFCASSPRGNRGGELFFGEGSRLTVL.